Presented here are 5 T cell receptor beta chains from one specimen sequenced in a study of blood T cell repertoires in COVID-19. Measured with immunoSEQ multiplex PCR; TCRdb has only the in-frame clones, and not every one. This table holds 70,000 to 75,000 clones, about 86% found once. Specimen: peripheral blood. These receptors originate from a man aged 65 to 79 with acute or convalescent COVID-19.

The J gene is TRBJ2-1, the V gene TRBV20-1; D gene ambiguous. CDR3 length: 15 residues. Germline V CDR1 and CDR2: DFQATT, SNEGSKA (reference sequence). V lost 3 bases, J lost 0 bases, and 12 bases lay in between. The CDR3 here is CSASIYRSSYNEQFF. Here the CDR3 DNA reads TGCAGTGCTAGTATCTACCGAAGCTCCTACAATGAGCAGTTCTTC.

The CDR3 DNA reads TGTGCCAGCAAGGAGTCGGACATCGGGCAGCCCCAGCATTTT. This translates into CASKESDIGQPQHF. The V and J genes are TRBV6-6 and TRBJ1-5, with D perhaps TRBD1 (5 bases). Trimming took 7 bases from V and 7 from J, leaving 17 bases between them. The V gene's germline CDR1 is MNHNY and CDR2 SVGAGI (reference sequence). This CDR3 is built from 14 residues.

This clone has only a few counts. The chain carries TRBV9 and TRBJ2-1; D is possibly TRBD1 (6 bases). Trimming pared 4 bases from V and 9 bases from J, leaving 23 bases between. Germline V gene lookup returns CDR1 SGDLS and CDR2 YYNGEE. The CDR3 spans 16 residues. Here the CDR3 reads CASSPPSTGSVGEQFF. The CDR3 nucleotides are TGTGCCAGCAGCCCCCCCTCGACAGGCTCCGTGGGTGAGCAGTTCTTC.

V is TRBV5-4 and J is TRBJ2-7, with D tentatively TRBD2 (5 bases). V was shortened by 3 bases and J by 0 bases, with 13 bases between the two germline ends. The length of the CDR3 is 15 residues. Germline-derived CDR1 and CDR2 are SGHNT and YYREEE (reference sequence). CDR3 DNA: TGTGCCAGCAGCTCCCCGGGTAGCGCCTCCTACGAGCAGTACTTC. This gives the protein CASSSPGSASYEQYF.

This rearrangement joins TRBV4-2 to TRBJ2-7; D is uncertain. The V end lost 0 bases, the J end lost 2 bases, and 8 bases lay between the germline ends. CDR3 size: 14 residues. The germline gives CDR1 LGHNA, CDR2 YNFKEQ. DNA for the CDR3: TGTGCCAGCAGCCAAGATGAAGGAGCCTACGAGCAGTACTTC. Residues: CASSQDEGAYEQYF.